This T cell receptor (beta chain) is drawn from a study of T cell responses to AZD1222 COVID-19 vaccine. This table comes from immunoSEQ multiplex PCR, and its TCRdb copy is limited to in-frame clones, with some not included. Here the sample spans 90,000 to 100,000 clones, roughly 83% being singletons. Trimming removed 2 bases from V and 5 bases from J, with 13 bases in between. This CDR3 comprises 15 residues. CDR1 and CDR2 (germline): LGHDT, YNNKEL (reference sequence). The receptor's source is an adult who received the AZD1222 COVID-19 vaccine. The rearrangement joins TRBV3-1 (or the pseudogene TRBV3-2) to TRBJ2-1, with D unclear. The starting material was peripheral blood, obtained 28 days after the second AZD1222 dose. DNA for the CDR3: TGTGCCAGCAGCCAACCAGGACCCGTTCACAATGAGCAGTTCTTC. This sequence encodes CASSQPGPVHNEQFF.